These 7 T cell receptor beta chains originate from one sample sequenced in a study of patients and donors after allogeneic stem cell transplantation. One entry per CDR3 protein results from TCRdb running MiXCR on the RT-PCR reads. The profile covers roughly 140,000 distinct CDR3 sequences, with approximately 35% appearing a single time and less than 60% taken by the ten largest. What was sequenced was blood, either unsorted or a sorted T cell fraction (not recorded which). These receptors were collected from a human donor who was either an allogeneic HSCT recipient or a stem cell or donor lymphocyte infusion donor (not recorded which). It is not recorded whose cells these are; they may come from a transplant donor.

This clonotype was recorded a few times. Here the CDR3 DNA reads TGTGCCAGCAGCTTGGGGGATGAAGCTTTCTTT. As protein: CASSLGDEAFF. The rearrangement links TRBV7-9 to TRBJ1-1; weak D call: TRBD1 (5 bases). The CDR3 contains 11 residues. V was pared by 3 bases and J by 7 bases, with 6 bases between. Germline loops: CDR1 SEHNR, CDR2 FQNEAQ (reference sequence).

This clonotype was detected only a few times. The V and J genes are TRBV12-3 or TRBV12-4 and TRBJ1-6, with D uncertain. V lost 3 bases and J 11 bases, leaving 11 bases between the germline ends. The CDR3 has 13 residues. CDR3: CASSLVDLTPLHF. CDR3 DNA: TGTGCCAGCAGTTTGGTGGATTTGACACCCCTCCACTTT.

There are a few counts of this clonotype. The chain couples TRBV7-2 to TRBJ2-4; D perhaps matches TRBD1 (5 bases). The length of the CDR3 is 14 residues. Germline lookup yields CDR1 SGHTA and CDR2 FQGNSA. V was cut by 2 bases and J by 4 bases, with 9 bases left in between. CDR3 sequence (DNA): TGTGCCAGCAGCTTAAGTCCAGGGAAAAACATTCAGTACTTC. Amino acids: CASSLSPGKNIQYF. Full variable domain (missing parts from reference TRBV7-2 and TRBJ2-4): GAGVSQSPSNKVTEKGKDVELRCDPISGHTALYWYRQSLGQGLEFLIYFQGNSAPDKSGLPSDRFSAERTGGSVSTLTIQRTQQEDSAVYLCASSLSPGKNIQYFGAGTRLSVL.

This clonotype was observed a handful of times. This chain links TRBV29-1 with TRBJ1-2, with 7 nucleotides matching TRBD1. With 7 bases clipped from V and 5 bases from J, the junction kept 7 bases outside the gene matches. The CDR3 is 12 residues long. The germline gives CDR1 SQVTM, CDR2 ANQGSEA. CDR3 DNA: TGCAGCGCCGACGGGGACAGATATGGCTACACCTTC. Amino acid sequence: CSADGDRYGYTF.

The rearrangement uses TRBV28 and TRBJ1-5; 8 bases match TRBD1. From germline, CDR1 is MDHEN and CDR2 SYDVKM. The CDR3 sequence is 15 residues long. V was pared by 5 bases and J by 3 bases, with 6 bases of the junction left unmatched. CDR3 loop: CASSPDREVNQPQHF. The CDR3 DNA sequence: TGTGCCAGCAGTCCGGACAGGGAGGTCAATCAGCCCCAGCATTTT.

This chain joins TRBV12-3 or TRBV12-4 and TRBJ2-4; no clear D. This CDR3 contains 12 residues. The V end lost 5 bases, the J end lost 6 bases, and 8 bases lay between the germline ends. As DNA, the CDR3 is TGTGCCAGCAGTCGGTTGGGAAACATTCAGTACTTC. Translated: CASSRLGNIQYF.

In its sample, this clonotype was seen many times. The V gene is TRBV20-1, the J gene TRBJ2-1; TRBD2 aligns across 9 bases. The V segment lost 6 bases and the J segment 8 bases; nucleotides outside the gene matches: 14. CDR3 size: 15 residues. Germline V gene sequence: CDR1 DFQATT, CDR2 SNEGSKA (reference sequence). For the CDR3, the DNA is TGCAGTGCCCCCGACAGAGGACTAGCGTTACATGAGCAGTTCTTC. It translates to CSAPDRGLALHEQFF.